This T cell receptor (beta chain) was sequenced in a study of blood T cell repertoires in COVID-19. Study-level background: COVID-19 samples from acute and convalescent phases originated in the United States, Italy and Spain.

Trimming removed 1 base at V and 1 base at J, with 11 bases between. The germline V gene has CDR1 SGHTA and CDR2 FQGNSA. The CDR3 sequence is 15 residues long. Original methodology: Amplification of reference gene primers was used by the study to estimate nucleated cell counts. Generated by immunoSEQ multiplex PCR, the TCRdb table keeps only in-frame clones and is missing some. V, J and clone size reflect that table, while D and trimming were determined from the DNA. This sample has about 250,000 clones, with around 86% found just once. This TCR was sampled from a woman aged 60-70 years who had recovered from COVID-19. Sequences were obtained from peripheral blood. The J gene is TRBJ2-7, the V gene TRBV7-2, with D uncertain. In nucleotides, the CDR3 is TGTGCCAGCAGCTTAGTAGCTATGACTTCCTACGAGCAGTACTTC. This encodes CASSLVAMTSYEQYF.